The 12 T cell receptor beta chains below were found in one sample sequenced in a study of technical replicates of blood from a few donors. The protocol was immunoSEQ multiplex PCR, while the TCRdb copy is restricted to in-frame clones and leaves out a portion. Of tens of thousands of clones listed, over 95% were seen once; the top ten hold 0.2% to 0.3%. The sequenced sample was T cells isolated from PBMCs. Receptors originate from a human donor in good health.

The chain carries TRBV7-6 and TRBJ1-5; 9 bases align to TRBD1. Losses at the gene ends were 5 bases for V and 6 bases for J; bases not matched to a gene: 5. From germline, CDR1 is SGHVS and CDR2 FNYEAQ. The CDR3 loop spans 14 amino acids. CDR3 sequence (DNA): TGTGCCAGCAGCCCAGGACAGGGGTTTCAGCCCCAGCATTTT. Encoded protein: CASSPGQGFQPQHF.

The rearrangement links TRBV5-1 to TRBJ2-6, with D possibly TRBD1 on 6 matching bases. V lost 5 bases, J lost 0 bases, and 15 bases lay in between. Per germline, CDR1 SGHRS and CDR2 YFSETQ. This CDR3 contains 17 residues. In DNA form, the CDR3 reads TGCGCCAGCAGTCCCGAAAACAGGGTCTCTGGGGCCAACGTCCTGACTTTC. Translated: CASSPENRVSGANVLTF.

This chain connects TRBV7-9 to TRBJ2-7, with D possibly being TRBD2 (5 bases). The CDR3 totals 13 residues. CDR1 is SEHNR and CDR2 is FQNEAQ in the germline V gene (reference sequence). Trimming took off 5 bases at V and 2 bases at J, with 10 bases between the two ends. Written as DNA, the CDR3 is TGTGCCAGCAGCGCCACTAGAACCTACGAGCAGTACTTC. Translated, it gives CASSATRTYEQYF.

The chain couples TRBV6-5 to TRBJ1-1, with D perhaps matching TRBD1 (5 bases). The CDR3 has 13 residues. CDR1 MNHEY and CDR2 SVGAGI come from the germline V gene. The germline V and J ends were trimmed by 7 bases and 7 bases, with 16 bases remaining between them. CDR3 sequence: CASTYGGLGEAFF. In DNA form, the CDR3 reads TGTGCCAGCACCTATGGGGGGTTGGGTGAAGCTTTCTTT.

The chain has TRBV10-1 and TRBJ1-1; a weak D match, TRBD1 (6 bases). Germline values: CDR1 WNHNN, CDR2 SYGVQD (reference sequence). The CDR3 loop spans 15 amino acids. V lost 0 bases to trimming and J lost 6 bases, with 14 bases between them. The CDR3 region is CASSESTGIGAEAFF. In nucleotides, the CDR3 is TGCGCCAGCAGTGAGTCGACAGGCATAGGAGCTGAAGCTTTCTTT.

The rearrangement links TRBV6-5 to TRBJ1-2; D unclear. The V end was cut by 4 bases, the J end by 0 bases, with 12 bases between. The CDR3 covers 15 residues. Germline V CDR1 and CDR2: MNHEY, SVGAGI. Here the CDR3 DNA reads TGTGCCAGCAGTTCCGGTACAGATTCTAACTATGGCTACACCTTC. This encodes CASSSGTDSNYGYTF.

The chain carries TRBV4-2 and TRBJ1-5, with 9 bases matching TRBD1. The ends lost 4 bases at V and 7 bases at J; junction bases unmatched: 8. Germline CDR1 is LGHNA and CDR2 is YNFKEQ. The length of the CDR3 is 15 residues. CDR3: CASSPEGTGRQPQHF. CDR3 nucleotides: TGTGCCAGCAGCCCCGAAGGGACAGGGAGGCAGCCCCAGCATTTT.

This clone was detected only a few times. The V gene is TRBV21-1, the J gene TRBJ1-1; TRBD1 is the table's D call, not checked against the DNA. TRBV21-1 is shown as a pseudogene. This CDR3 contains 15 residues. The CDR3 DNA is TGTGCCAGCAGCTTGGACAGGGGGCAACCCGCTGAAGCTTTCTTT. Residues: CASSLDRGQPAEAFF.

This chain joins TRBV5-1 and TRBJ2-5, with no clear D. The V gene's germline CDR1 is SGHRS and CDR2 YFSETQ. Trimming stripped 5 bases from V and 0 bases from J, with 8 bases between. The CDR3 consists of 13 residues. CDR3 loop: CASRAQNQETQYF. The CDR3 nucleotides read TGCGCCAGCAGAGCGCAAAACCAAGAGACCCAGTACTTC.

V usage is TRBV11-2 and J usage is TRBJ1-1; TRBD1 matches 10 bases. The germline CDR1 and CDR2 sequences are SGHAT and FQNNGV. J was trimmed by 4 bases and V by 3 bases; bases with no gene match: 5. This CDR3 spans 15 amino acids. DNA for the CDR3: TGTGCCAGCAGCTTTCAGACAGGGGGCTTCACTGAAGCTTTCTTT. It yields the protein CASSFQTGGFTEAFF. Full variable domain (remainder filled in from reference TRBV11-2 and TRBJ1-1): EAGVAQSPRYKIIEKRQSVAFWCNPISGHATLYWYQQILGQGPKLLIQFQNNGVVDDSQLPKDRFSAERLKGVDSTLKIQPAKLEDSAVYLCASSFQTGGFTEAFFGQGTRLTVV.

The chain is built from TRBV18 and TRBJ1-5, with D unresolved. Germline CDR1 is KGHSH and CDR2 is LQKENI. V lost 0 bases to trimming and J lost 7 bases, with 13 bases between them. The CDR3 runs to 15 residues. The CDR3 DNA reads TGTGCCAGCTCACCACCGTTGGCGGATCGGCAGCCCCAGCATTTT. This gives the protein CASSPPLADRQPQHF.

The chain has TRBV7-2 and TRBJ2-5; 8 positions match TRBD2. The CDR3 runs 17 residues. Germline V gives CDR1 SGHTA, CDR2 FQGNSA. J was trimmed by 3 bases and V by 5 bases; bases with no gene match: 14. The CDR3 nucleotides are TGTGCCAGCAGCCCAAGTCATCTGCGGGAGGTTGAAGAGACCCAGTACTTC. Translated, it gives CASSPSHLREVEETQYF.